This TCR beta chain was observed in a study of CD8+ T cells in alopecia areata. Described treatment: oral pan-JAK inhibitor, 5-10 mg twice daily. The CDR3 totals 16 residues. V lost 0 bases, J lost 6 bases, and 15 bases lay in between. The germline CDR1 and CDR2 sequences are MGHRA and YSYEKL. cDNA reverse transcribed from extracted RNA served as the sequencing template. Here immunoSEQ multiplex PCR was the method, and the copy in TCRdb shows in-frame clones only, minus some. The sample has 150,000 to 200,000 clones; roughly three fifths are singletons. This clone was counted at least ten times. This chain links TRBV4-1 with TRBJ2-1; TRBD1 might be the D (5 bases). This receptor was obtained from a human donor with alopecia areata. The material sequenced was CD4+ T cells sorted from blood, taken between weeks 47 and 50, from a patient treated with tofacitinib. CDR3 in amino acids: CASSQDGATITNEQFF. In DNA form, the CDR3 reads TGCGCCAGCAGCCAAGATGGGGCTACAATCACCAATGAGCAGTTCTTC.